This T cell receptor beta chain was identified in a study of cytomegalovirus exposure and HLA in healthy donors. Findings of the study overall: Per published reports, the classifier diagnosed cytomegalovirus status with high specificity and sensitivity. An analysis was carried out at a later point. It showed that HLA-associated TCR beta chains were more clonally expanded than equally common non-associated chains. A later analysis reported that several of the most significant clusters appeared to be linked to common viral pathogens, among them Epstein-Barr virus.

Details on this clone: Antigen specificity is unknown.

Looked up from germline, CDR1 is SNHLY and CDR2 is FYNNEI. Trimming removed 6 bases from V and 4 bases from J; junction bases left unmatched: 8. This CDR3 is 15 amino acids long. Donors were ostensibly healthy at sampling, although undocumented immune exposures were probable. PCR used 60 Vbeta primers and 13 Jbeta primers. Method: immunoSEQ multiplex PCR; TCRdb's copy keeps in-frame clones and lacks some. Found here are 100,000 to 150,000 clones, more than 75% of them singletons; the top ten hold about 1.7%. The chain couples TRBV2 to TRBJ1-1, with 10 nucleotides matching TRBD1. The source material was PBMCs. The clonotype originates from a man aged 18-30 years in good health and CMV-seronegative. The CDR3 region has the DNA TGTGCCAGCAGACCCGGACAGGGGGGAGGCACTGAAGCTTTCTTT. Translating gives CASRPGQGGGTEAFF.